This TCR beta chain was captured by sequencing in a study of chemoradiotherapy in HPV16-positive cancers (dated by TCRdb to between 2021 and 2024). About the full investigation: Using functional T-cell assays on cells from a couple of HPV16-positive patients, the researchers defined candidate HPV-specific T-cell clones and common TCR motifs. The candidate HPV-specific TCRs and motifs were then tracked in TCR repertoires from roughly 86 patients with HPV-related cancers. The study set out to ask whether T-cell immunity against the HPV oncoproteins E6 and E7 changes over the course of chemoradiotherapy and whether that immunity affects survival.

This clone has a handful of counts. Its antigen specificity is not known. Base qualities were left out, and no much larger clone turns up one base away. Library preparation was by the immunoSEQ multiplex PCR assay. This is the immuneACCESS table as TCRdb keeps it, with only in-frame sequences that have V and J called. A part of the clones is gone; compared with another copy, unresolved V genes explain less than half, and the rest is unexplained. The sample table records 1,000 or so clones; 80% to 90% of these occur just once. In total, the top ten clones hold about 3% of the sample. What the authors observed across the whole study: The survival association was reported for HPV16-positive patients, and the functional definition of HPV-specific T cells was derived from only a couple of HPV16-positive patients. Expansion of candidate HPV-specific clones and E7-related TCR motifs was observed in the tumor microenvironment during treatment, whereas no such expansion was observed for non-HPV-specific T cells. Among HPV16-positive patients, expansion of HPV-responsive T cells during chemoradiotherapy was associated with better recurrence-free survival.

V is pared back by 0 bases and J by 3 bases, with 10 bases lying between the germline termini. The germline V gene (reference sequence) specifies WNHNN as CDR1 and SYGVQD as CDR2. From its cysteine to its phenylalanine, the CDR3 spans 15 amino acids. Here the CDR3 DNA is all that survives: 45 bases in frame from base 1. Repertoires were sampled multiple times during chemoradiotherapy, which allowed clonal expansion in the tumor microenvironment to be followed. This receptor chain uses TRBV10-1 and TRBJ2-3; the D element might be TRBD1 or TRBD2, as each aligns at 6 bases. This sequence originates from a human donor with HPV-associated anogenital cancer. The material was tumor tissue, obtained from a patient who underwent chemoradiotherapy. At the DNA level, the sequence is TGCGCCAGCAGTGAGTCGAGGGGGAGGACAGATACGCAGTATTTT. It encodes CASSESRGRTDTQYF.